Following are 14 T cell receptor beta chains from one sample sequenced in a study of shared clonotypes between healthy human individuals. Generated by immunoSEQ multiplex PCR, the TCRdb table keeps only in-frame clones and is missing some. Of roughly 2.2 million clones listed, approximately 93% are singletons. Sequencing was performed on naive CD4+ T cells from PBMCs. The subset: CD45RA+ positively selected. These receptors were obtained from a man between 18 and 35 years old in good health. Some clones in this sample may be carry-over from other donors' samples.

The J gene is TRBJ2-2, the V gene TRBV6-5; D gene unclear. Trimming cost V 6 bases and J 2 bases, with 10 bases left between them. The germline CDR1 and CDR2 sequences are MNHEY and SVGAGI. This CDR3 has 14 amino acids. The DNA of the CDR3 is TGTGCCAGCAGCTGGGATGTTAACACCGGGGAGCTGTTTTTT. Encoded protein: CASSWDVNTGELFF.

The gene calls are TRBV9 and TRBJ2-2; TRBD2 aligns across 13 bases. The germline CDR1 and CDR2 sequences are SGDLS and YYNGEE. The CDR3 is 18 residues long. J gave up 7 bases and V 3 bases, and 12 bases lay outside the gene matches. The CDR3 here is CASSDVRGLAGASGELFF. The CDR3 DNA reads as TGTGCCAGCAGCGACGTACGAGGACTAGCGGGAGCGAGCGGGGAGCTGTTTTTT.

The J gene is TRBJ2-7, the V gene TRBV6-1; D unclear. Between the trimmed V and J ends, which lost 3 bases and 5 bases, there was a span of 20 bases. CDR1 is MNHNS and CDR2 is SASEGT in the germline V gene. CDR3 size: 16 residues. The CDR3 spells CASSDPPAKTTHEQYF. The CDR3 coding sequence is TGTGCCAGCAGTGACCCCCCGGCCAAAACAACCCACGAGCAGTACTTC.

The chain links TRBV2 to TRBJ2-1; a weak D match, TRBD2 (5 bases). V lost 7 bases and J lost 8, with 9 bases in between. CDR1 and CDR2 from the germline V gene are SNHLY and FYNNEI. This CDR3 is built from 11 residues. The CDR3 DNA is TGTGCCAGCACGCGGGTGGATGAGCAGTTCTTC. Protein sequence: CASTRVDEQFF.

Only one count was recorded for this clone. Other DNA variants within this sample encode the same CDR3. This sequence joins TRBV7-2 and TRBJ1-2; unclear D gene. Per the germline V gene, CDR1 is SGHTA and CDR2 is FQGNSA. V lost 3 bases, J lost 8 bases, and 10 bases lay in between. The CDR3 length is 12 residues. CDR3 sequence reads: CASSFGVGGYTF. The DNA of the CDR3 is TGTGCCAGCAGCTTCGGGGTAGGAGGCTACACCTTC.

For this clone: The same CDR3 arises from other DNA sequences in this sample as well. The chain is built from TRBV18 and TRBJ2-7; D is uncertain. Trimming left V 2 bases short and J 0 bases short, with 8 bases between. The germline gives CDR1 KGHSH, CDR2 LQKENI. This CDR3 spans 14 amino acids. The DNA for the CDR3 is TGTGCCAGCTCACCAGACCCCCTCTCCTACGAGCAGTACTTC. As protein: CASSPDPLSYEQYF.

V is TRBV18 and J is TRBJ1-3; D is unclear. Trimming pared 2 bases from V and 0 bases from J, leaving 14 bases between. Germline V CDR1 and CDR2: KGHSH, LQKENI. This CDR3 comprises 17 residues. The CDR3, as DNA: TGTGCCAGCTCACCAATGGCAGACCCTAACTCTGGAAACACCATATATTTT. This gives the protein CASSPMADPNSGNTIYF.

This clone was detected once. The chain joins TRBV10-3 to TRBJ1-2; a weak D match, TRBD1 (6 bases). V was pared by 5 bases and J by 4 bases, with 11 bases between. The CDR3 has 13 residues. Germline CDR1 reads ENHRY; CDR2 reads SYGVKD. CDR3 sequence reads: CAISQGTFYGYTF. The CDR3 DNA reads TGTGCCATCAGTCAGGGGACCTTCTATGGCTACACCTTC.

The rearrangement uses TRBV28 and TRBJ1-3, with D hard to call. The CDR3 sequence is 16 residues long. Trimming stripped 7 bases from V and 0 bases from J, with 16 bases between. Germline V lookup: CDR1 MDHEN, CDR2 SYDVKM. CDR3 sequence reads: CASTTPGRDSGNTIYF. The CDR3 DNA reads TGTGCCAGCACCACCCCCGGGCGGGACTCTGGAAACACCATATATTTT.

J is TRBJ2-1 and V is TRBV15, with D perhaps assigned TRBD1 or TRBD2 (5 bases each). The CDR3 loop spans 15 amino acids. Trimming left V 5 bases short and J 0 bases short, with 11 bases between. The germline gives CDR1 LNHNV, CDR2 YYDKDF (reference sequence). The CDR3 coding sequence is TGTGCCACCAGCCCTTCAGGGAGCTCCTACAATGAGCAGTTCTTC. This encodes CATSPSGSSYNEQFF. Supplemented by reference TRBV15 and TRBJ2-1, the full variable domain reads DAMVIQNPRYQVTQFGKPVTLSCSQTLNHNVMYWYQQKSSQAPKLLFHYYDKDFNNEADTPDNFQSRRPNTSFCFLDIRSPGLGDTAMYLCATSPSGSSYNEQFFGPGTRLTVL.

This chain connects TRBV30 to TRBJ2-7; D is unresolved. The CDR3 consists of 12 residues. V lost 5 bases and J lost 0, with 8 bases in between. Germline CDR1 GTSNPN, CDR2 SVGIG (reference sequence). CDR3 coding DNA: TGTGCCTGGGGACGTAACTCCTACGAGCAGTACTTC. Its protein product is CAWGRNSYEQYF.

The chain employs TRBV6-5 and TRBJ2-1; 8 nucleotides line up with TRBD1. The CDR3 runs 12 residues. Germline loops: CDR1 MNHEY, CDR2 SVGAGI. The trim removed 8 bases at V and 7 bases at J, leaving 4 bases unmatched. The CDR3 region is CASGQGWNEQFF. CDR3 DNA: TGTGCCAGCGGACAGGGATGGAATGAGCAGTTCTTC.

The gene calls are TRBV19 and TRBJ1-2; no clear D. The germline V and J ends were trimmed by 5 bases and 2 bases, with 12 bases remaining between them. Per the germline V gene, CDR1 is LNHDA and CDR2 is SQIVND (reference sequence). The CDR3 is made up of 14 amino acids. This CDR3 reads CASSLLGQNYGYTF. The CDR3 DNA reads TGTGCCAGTAGTCTTCTTGGGCAGAACTATGGCTACACCTTC.

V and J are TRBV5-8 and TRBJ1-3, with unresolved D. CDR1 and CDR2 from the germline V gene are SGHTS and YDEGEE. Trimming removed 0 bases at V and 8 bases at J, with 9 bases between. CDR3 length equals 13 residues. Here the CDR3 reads CASSLGGGYTIYF. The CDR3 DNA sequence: TGTGCCAGCAGCTTGGGAGGCGGGTACACCATATATTTT.